Following are 17 T cell receptor beta chains from one sample sequenced in a study of cytomegalovirus exposure and HLA in healthy donors. Vbeta (60) and Jbeta (13) primers were used in the PCR. Clones were sequenced by immunoSEQ multiplex PCR, and TCRdb holds only the in-frame ones, with some missing. The sample has around 170,000 clones, 81% seen once. The sample was PBMCs. Source of these receptors: a man aged 50-59 years in good health and CMV-seronegative.

The genes are TRBV4-3 and TRBJ2-5; D is undetermined. TRBJ2-7 explains the end of the DNA better; the J call may be wrong. This CDR3 contains 13 residues. CDR1 is LGHNA, CDR2 YSLEER, per germline. The CDR3 DNA is TGCGCCAGCAGCCAAGCCCCTGGTTACGAGCAGTACTTC. Residues: CASSQAPGYEQYF.

This sequence joins TRBV5-1 and TRBJ1-2; D gene uncertain. The CDR3 runs 14 residues. V lost 4 bases and J lost 6, with 16 bases in between. Looked up from germline, CDR1 is SGHRS and CDR2 is YFSETQ. The CDR3 nucleotides are TGCGCCAGCAGCGCCGCGGAGGGAGCGGATGGCTACACCTTC. This encodes CASSAAEGADGYTF.

The chain combines TRBV4-3 with TRBJ1-2; possibly TRBD1 for D (5 bases). In germline, CDR1 is LGHNA, CDR2 YSLEER. The CDR3 is 16 residues long. V lost 0 bases and J lost 5, with 16 bases in between. The CDR3 protein is CASSQDALAGVYGYTF. In DNA, the CDR3 is TGCGCCAGCAGCCAAGATGCCCTAGCGGGGGTTTATGGCTACACCTTC.

V and J are TRBV10-3 and TRBJ2-3; the D gene is possibly TRBD2 (7 bases). The germline CDR1 and CDR2 sequences are ENHRY and SYGVKD. This CDR3 has 16 residues. Trimming took 5 bases from V and 4 from J, leaving 19 bases between them. In nucleotides, the CDR3 is TGTGCCATCAGTAACCTGGGAGGGGGGTTTGCAGATACGCAGTATTTT. It yields the protein CAISNLGGGFADTQYF.

This clone occurred a few times. The V gene is TRBV5-6, the J gene TRBJ2-5; 9 nucleotides match TRBD2. The CDR3 extends over 16 amino acids. Per the germline V gene, CDR1 is SGHDT and CDR2 is YYEEEE. V was pared by 4 bases and J by 5 bases, with 12 bases of the junction left unmatched. The chain's CDR3 is CASSIIAGAPGETQYF. The CDR3 nucleotides read TGTGCCAGCAGCATTATAGCGGGGGCCCCCGGGGAGACCCAGTACTTC.

The V gene is TRBV4-3, the J gene TRBJ2-1; possible D gene TRBD2, 5 bases. Trimming took 3 bases from V and 4 from J, leaving 19 bases between them. The germline V gene has CDR1 LGHNA and CDR2 YSLEER. The CDR3 is made up of 17 amino acids. The DNA for the CDR3 is TGCGCCAGCAGCCAGGACTCCGGCGCGGCTGATTACAATGAGCAGTTCTTC. Amino acids: CASSQDSGAADYNEQFF.

In DNA, the CDR3 is TGTGCCAGCTCCGGGACAGGAGATCAGCCCCAGCATTTT. Amino acid sequence: CASSGTGDQPQHF. The chain employs TRBV9 and TRBJ1-5; 8 bases agree with TRBD1. The CDR3 extends over 13 amino acids. CDR1 is SGDLS and CDR2 is YYNGEE in the germline V gene. With V trimmed by 7 bases and J by 5 bases, 5 bases remained unmatched.

As regards this clone: Other nucleotide sequences in the sample specify the same CDR3. This sequence joins TRBV4-1 and TRBJ1-5, with a possible D match to TRBD1 (5 bases). This CDR3 region has 14 residues. Germline V gives CDR1 MGHRA, CDR2 YSYEKL. Trimming cost V 3 bases and J 1 base, with 7 bases left between them. The DNA for the CDR3 is TGCGCCAGCAGCCACAGGGAAAGCAATCAGCCCCAGCATTTT. Its protein product is CASSHRESNQPQHF.

The rearrangement uses TRBV6-1 and TRBJ2-7; D remains unclear. V lost 0 bases and J lost 2, with 5 bases in between. The CDR3 runs 13 residues. Germline CDR1 and CDR2: MNHNS and SASEGT. DNA of the CDR3: TGTGCCAGCAGTGAAGCCAGGACCTACGAGCAGTACTTC. Translating it yields CASSEARTYEQYF.

The chain recombines TRBV30 with TRBJ2-1, with TRBD2 matching 9 bases. The CDR3 sequence is 15 residues long. The germline gives CDR1 GTSNPN, CDR2 SVGIG (reference sequence). The V segment lost 0 bases and the J segment 4 bases; nucleotides outside the gene matches: 4. In nucleotides, the CDR3 is TGTGCCTGGAGTGTACGGCGGGGGGGGTACAATGAGCAGTTCTTC. Translation: CAWSVRRGGYNEQFF.

The CDR3 spells CASSAGLAGGTAYEQYF. The CDR3 DNA is TGTGCCAGCAGCGCGGGACTAGCGGGGGGAACTGCCTACGAGCAGTACTTC. The rearrangement links TRBV7-8 to TRBJ2-5; 15 positions match TRBD2. The end of the DNA fits TRBJ2-7 better, so the J call may be wrong. The CDR3 runs to 17 residues. Germline V gives CDR1 SGHVS, CDR2 FQNEAQ.

The chain uses TRBV6-4 and TRBJ1-5, with D uncertain. CDR3 length: 13 residues. The germline gives CDR1 MRHNA, CDR2 SNTAGT. V shed 4 bases and J shed 7 bases, with 11 bases lying between them. The CDR3 sequence is CASSGRAGQPQHF. CDR3 nucleotides: TGTGCCAGCAGTGGAAGGGCGGGACAGCCCCAGCATTTT.

The chain combines TRBV6-1 with TRBJ1-2, with 9 bases identical to TRBD1. Germline assignment: CDR1 MNHNS and CDR2 SASEGT. The junction had 1 base not matched to a gene; V was cut back by 6 bases and J by 2 bases. The CDR3 loop spans 13 amino acids. Here the CDR3 DNA reads TGTGCCAGCAGAGACAGGGGGAACTATGGCTACACCTTC. It is translated as CASRDRGNYGYTF.

J is TRBJ1-3 and V is TRBV7-2, with D uncertain. With 5 bases removed from V and 4 bases from J, the gap between germline ends came to 6 bases. This CDR3 has 12 residues. CDR1 SGHTA and CDR2 FQGNSA come from the germline V gene. The CDR3 coding sequence is TGTGCCAGCAGCCAACAGGGAAACACCATATATTTT. Amino acid sequence: CASSQQGNTIYF.

The rearrangement links TRBV9 to TRBJ2-7; TRBD1 might be the D (6 bases). Per germline, CDR1 SGDLS and CDR2 YYNGEE. CDR3 length: 13 amino acids. V lost 3 bases to trimming and J lost 5 bases, with 12 bases between them. In DNA form, the CDR3 reads TGTGCCAGCAGCGCGTTACAGGGCCACGAGCAGTACTTC. Amino acids: CASSALQGHEQYF. Full variable domain (rest looked up from reference TRBV9 and TRBJ2-7): DSGVTQTPKHLITATGQRVTLRCSPRSGDLSVYWYQQSLDQGLQFLIQYYNGEERAKGNILERFSAQQFPDLHSELNLSSLELGDSALYFCASSALQGHEQYFGPGTRLTVT.

CDR3 region: CASSRPTGEGYTF. CDR3 nucleotides: TGTGCCAGCAGCAGACCGACGGGTGAGGGCTACACCTTC. The J gene is TRBJ1-2, the V gene TRBV7-9; unclear D gene. The ends were cut back, 5 bases at V and 8 bases at J, with 15 bases in the middle. The germline CDR1 and CDR2 sequences are SEHNR and FQNEAQ (reference sequence). This CDR3 has 13 residues.

The rearrangement links TRBV19 to TRBJ1-3; D remains ambiguous. V lost 7 bases, J lost 2 bases, and 15 bases lay in between. There are 15 residues in the CDR3. Germline V CDR1 and CDR2: LNHDA, SQIVND (reference sequence). The CDR3 here is CASTPTYFTGNTIYF. Written as DNA, the CDR3 is TGTGCCAGTACCCCGACTTATTTCACTGGAAACACCATATATTTT.